The rows below give T cell receptor beta chains drawn from one sample of a study of cytomegalovirus exposure and HLA in healthy donors. Profiled with immunoSEQ multiplex PCR; TCRdb holds only in-frame clones, not every one. The table records around 200,000 clones, around three quarters of them present only once. The sequenced sample consisted of PBMCs. These receptors all come from a man aged 25-40 years in good health and CMV-seronegative. The CDR3 runs from the conserved cysteine through the conserved F or W. A D gene is named only where the DNA matches it firmly. Only part of the rows carry a size: once, few, many, or a class if the clone is expanded.

J gene: TRBJ2-2; clone size: NA; D gene: TRBD2; V gene: TRBV4-1; CDR3 length: 16; CDR3 protein: CASSQEGTSMPGELFF; CDR3 DNA: TGCGCCAGCAGCCAAGAAGGGACTAGCATGCCCGGGGAGCTGTTTTTT
J gene: TRBJ2-3; clone size: few; D gene: TRBD1; V gene: TRBV7-3; CDR3 length: 15; CDR3 protein: CASSFGTGGTDTQYF; CDR3 DNA: TGTGCCAGCAGCTTTGGGACAGGGGGGACAGATACGCAGTATTTT
J gene: TRBJ2-1; clone size: once; D gene: NA; V gene: TRBV11-2; CDR3 length: 14; CDR3 protein: CASSFKSGANEQFF; CDR3 DNA: TGTGCCAGCAGCTTCAAGTCGGGAGCCAATGAGCAGTTCTTC
J gene: TRBJ1-5; clone size: once; D gene: NA; V gene: TRBV30; CDR3 length: 13; CDR3 protein: CAWRTGLEQPQHF; CDR3 DNA: TGTGCCTGGAGAACAGGGTTGGAGCAGCCCCAGCATTTT
J gene: TRBJ1-6; clone size: NA; D gene: NA; V gene: TRBV28; CDR3 length: 12; CDR3 protein: CATRGSGSPLHF; CDR3 DNA: TGTGCCACCAGGGGAAGCGGTTCACCCCTCCACTTT
J gene: TRBJ2-7; clone size: NA; D gene: NA; V gene: TRBV13; CDR3 length: 13; CDR3 protein: CASSPSSSYEQYF; CDR3 DNA: TGTGCCAGCAGCCCATCGTCGTCCTACGAGCAGTACTTC
J gene: TRBJ2-5; clone size: NA; D gene: TRBD2; V gene: TRBV29-1; CDR3 length: 13; CDR3 protein: CSALGLALETQYF; CDR3 DNA: TGCAGCGCCCTGGGACTAGCGTTAGAGACCCAGTACTTC
J gene: TRBJ2-1; clone size: NA; D gene: NA; V gene: TRBV7-9; CDR3 length: 15; CDR3 protein: CASSRAAGGYNEQFF; CDR3 DNA: TGTGCCAGCAGCCGGGCGGCAGGGGGGTACAATGAGCAGTTCTTC
J gene: TRBJ1-3; clone size: once; D gene: NA; V gene: TRBV6-5; CDR3 length: 14; CDR3 protein: CASSSTASGNTIYF; CDR3 DNA: TGTGCCAGCAGTTCGACAGCCTCTGGAAACACCATATATTTT
J gene: TRBJ2-2; clone size: NA; D gene: TRBD2; V gene: TRBV7-9; CDR3 length: 17; CDR3 protein: CASSPGLAASNTGELFF; CDR3 DNA: TGTGCCAGCAGCCCGGGACTAGCGGCTTCGAACACCGGGGAGCTGTTTTTT
J gene: TRBJ2-2; clone size: NA; D gene: TRBD1; V gene: TRBV7-3; CDR3 length: 15; CDR3 protein: CASSRQGGNTGELFF; CDR3 DNA: TGTGCCAGCAGCAGACAGGGTGGAAACACCGGGGAGCTGTTTTTT
J gene: TRBJ2-3; clone size: NA; D gene: TRBD1; V gene: TRBV9; CDR3 length: 13; CDR3 protein: CASSEDRGDTQYF; CDR3 DNA: TGTGCCAGCAGCGAGGACAGGGGAGATACGCAGTATTTT
J gene: TRBJ2-5; clone size: NA; D gene: NA; V gene: TRBV5-1; CDR3 length: 14; CDR3 protein: CASFAAANQETQYF; CDR3 DNA: TGCGCCAGCTTCGCGGCGGCAAACCAAGAGACCCAGTACTTC
J gene: TRBJ1-4; clone size: NA; D gene: TRBD1; V gene: TRBV28; CDR3 length: 16; CDR3 protein: CASSLYTGGDYEKLFF; CDR3 DNA: TGTGCCAGCAGTCTATATACAGGGGGCGATTATGAAAAACTGTTTTTT
J gene: TRBJ1-5; clone size: NA; D gene: TRBD1; V gene: TRBV27; CDR3 length: 14; CDR3 protein: CASSTGQGNQPQHF; CDR3 DNA: TGTGCCAGCAGTACCGGACAGGGGAATCAGCCCCAGCATTTT
J gene: TRBJ2-4; clone size: NA; D gene: TRBD1; V gene: TRBV6-1; CDR3 length: 14; CDR3 protein: CASSEATGERIQYF; CDR3 DNA: TGTGCCAGCAGTGAAGCCACAGGGGAGCGCATTCAGTACTTC
J gene: TRBJ2-2; clone size: NA; D gene: NA; V gene: TRBV7-9; CDR3 length: 16; CDR3 protein: CASSLGGGSITGELFF; CDR3 DNA: TGTGCCAGCAGCTTAGGTGGAGGCTCTATCACCGGGGAGCTGTTTTTT
J gene: TRBJ2-2; clone size: NA; D gene: TRBD2; V gene: TRBV29-1; CDR3 length: 15; CDR3 protein: CSVLTSGSGTGELFF; CDR3 DNA: TGCAGCGTCCTTACTAGCGGGAGCGGCACCGGGGAGCTGTTTTTT
J gene: TRBJ2-7; clone size: once; D gene: TRBD1; V gene: TRBV5-1; CDR3 length: 14; CDR3 protein: CASSRGQGAYEQYF; CDR3 DNA: TGCGCCAGCAGCCGGGGACAGGGGGCCTACGAGCAGTACTTC
J gene: TRBJ2-7; clone size: NA; D gene: NA; V gene: TRBV6-5; CDR3 length: 12; CDR3 protein: CASRNRVFEQYF; CDR3 DNA: TGTGCCAGCAGGAACAGGGTTTTCGAGCAGTACTTC
J gene: TRBJ1-1; clone size: NA; D gene: NA; V gene: TRBV28; CDR3 length: 15; CDR3 protein: CASSTPGNVDTEAFF; CDR3 DNA: TGTGCCAGCAGTACCCCAGGTAACGTTGACACTGAAGCTTTCTTT
J gene: TRBJ2-3; clone size: NA; D gene: NA; V gene: TRBV7-7; CDR3 length: 15; CDR3 protein: CASSLLPRGTDTQYF; CDR3 DNA: TGTGCCAGCAGCTTATTGCCCAGGGGCACAGATACGCAGTATTTT
J gene: TRBJ2-1; clone size: NA; D gene: TRBD1; V gene: TRBV19; CDR3 length: 15; CDR3 protein: CASSIDGSSGTGRFF; CDR3 DNA: TGTGCCAGTAGTATCGACGGTAGTTCCGGGACAGGTCGGTTCTTC
J gene: TRBJ2-2; clone size: few; D gene: TRBD2; V gene: TRBV5-6; CDR3 length: 16; CDR3 protein: CASSWGTSGGTGELFF; CDR3 DNA: TGTGCCAGCAGCTGGGGGACTAGCGGGGGGACCGGGGAGCTGTTTTTT
J gene: TRBJ2-7; clone size: NA; D gene: TRBD2; V gene: TRBV30; CDR3 length: 14; CDR3 protein: CAWSAKGRAYEQYF; CDR3 DNA: TGTGCCTGGAGTGCGAAAGGGAGGGCCTACGAGCAGTACTTC
J gene: TRBJ2-5; clone size: NA; D gene: NA; V gene: TRBV9; CDR3 length: 14; CDR3 protein: CASSVSGNQETQYF; CDR3 DNA: TGTGCCAGCAGCGTTAGCGGAAACCAAGAGACCCAGTACTTC
J gene: TRBJ2-1; clone size: NA; D gene: TRBD2; V gene: TRBV18; CDR3 length: 15; CDR3 protein: CASSPLAGSYNEQFF; CDR3 DNA: TGTGCCAGCTCACCACTAGCGGGCTCCTACAATGAGCAGTTCTTC
J gene: TRBJ1-1; clone size: NA; D gene: NA; V gene: TRBV10-3; CDR3 length: 14; CDR3 protein: CAISESQGNTEAFF; CDR3 DNA: TGTGCCATCAGTGAGTCGCAGGGGAACACTGAAGCTTTCTTT
J gene: TRBJ2-1; clone size: NA; D gene: NA; V gene: TRBV19; CDR3 length: 15; CDR3 protein: CASTTFRGRGNEQFF; CDR3 DNA: TGTGCCAGTACCACATTCAGGGGCCGGGGCAATGAGCAGTTCTTC
J gene: TRBJ2-1; clone size: NA; D gene: TRBD2; V gene: TRBV27; CDR3 length: 17; CDR3 protein: CASRKGLAGSSYNEQFF; CDR3 DNA: TGTGCCAGCAGGAAGGGACTAGCGGGATCCTCCTACAATGAGCAGTTCTTC
J gene: TRBJ1-6; clone size: few; D gene: NA; V gene: TRBV19; CDR3 length: 13; CDR3 protein: CASSGGHDVSLHF; CDR3 DNA: TGTGCCAGTAGTGGGGGCCACGACGTGTCCCTCCACTTT
J gene: TRBJ2-7; clone size: NA; D gene: TRBD2; V gene: TRBV30; CDR3 length: 14; CDR3 protein: CAWSLTSGLLEQYF; CDR3 DNA: TGTGCCTGGAGTCTGACTAGCGGCCTTTTGGAGCAGTACTTC
J gene: TRBJ2-7; clone size: NA; D gene: TRBD2; V gene: TRBV4-2; CDR3 length: 17; CDR3 protein: CASSQDWTSGSIYEQYF; CDR3 DNA: TGTGCCAGCAGCCAAGACTGGACTAGCGGGAGTATCTACGAGCAGTACTTC
J gene: TRBJ1-2; clone size: NA; D gene: NA; V gene: TRBV6-1; CDR3 length: 16; CDR3 protein: CASSEPWAQIDYGYTF; CDR3 DNA: TGTGCCAGCAGTGAACCCTGGGCACAGATAGACTATGGCTACACCTTC
J gene: TRBJ2-2; clone size: NA; D gene: NA; V gene: TRBV9; CDR3 length: 15; CDR3 protein: CASSVDGGDTGELFF; CDR3 DNA: TGTGCCAGCAGCGTAGATGGGGGCGACACCGGGGAGCTGTTTTTT
J gene: TRBJ2-3; clone size: once; D gene: TRBD2; V gene: TRBV5-4; CDR3 length: 15; CDR3 protein: CASSPGLAGTDTQYF; CDR3 DNA: TGTGCCAGCAGCCCAGGACTAGCGGGAACAGATACGCAGTATTTT